This T cell receptor beta chain appears in the sequencing data of a study of blood T cell repertoires in COVID-19. Study summary: The origin of the acute and convalescent COVID-19 samples was the United States, Italy and Spain.

Original data processing: Amplification from reference gene primers served as the basis for estimated nucleated cell counts. Produced via immunoSEQ multiplex PCR; TCRdb's table is partial and in-frame only. V and J calls and clone size are copied from that table; D and trimming were computed from the DNA. This sample has 80,000 to 95,000 clones; approximately 90% occur once, and the top ten carry about 26%. From germline, CDR1 is SQVTM and CDR2 ANQGSEA. This CDR3 is built from 12 residues. J was trimmed by 10 bases and V by 5 bases; bases with no gene match: 5. The sequencing sample was made of peripheral blood. This chain links TRBV29-1 with TRBJ1-4; 9 positions match TRBD1. The receptor was isolated from a man aged 50 or older with active or convalescent COVID-19. CDR3 protein: CSVWDRVGKLFF. The CDR3 DNA sequence: TGCAGCGTTTGGGACAGGGTAGGAAAACTGTTTTTT.